This T cell receptor (beta chain) was documented in a study of OX40 agonist ivuxolimab in advanced cancers. The wider study: Prior anti-PD-1, anti-PD-L1 or anti-CTLA-4 therapy was allowed; roughly 40% had some. General study points: Dosing at 0.1 to 3.0 mg/kg was accompanied by clonal expansion of CD4+ and CD8+ blood T cells by week 6.

A word on this clone: Its antigen is currently unknown.

No patient had autoimmune disease or received systemic immunosuppression. Some clones are missing from TCRdb's copy, which holds only in-frame ones; the method was immunoSEQ multiplex PCR. The data show over 55,000 clones, about 88% seen once. This CDR3 region has 15 residues. Germline lookup yields CDR1 LGHNA and CDR2 YNFKEQ. J was trimmed by 0 bases and V by 8 bases; bases with no gene match: 6. This material consisted of CD4+ or CD8+ T cells sorted from blood, taken in a trial of the OX40 agonist ivuxolimab. The V and J genes are TRBV4-2 and TRBJ2-2, with 7 bases aligning to TRBD2. This TCR was recovered from an adult with an advanced solid tumor such as melanoma, head and neck, liver or kidney cancer. CDR3 DNA sequence: TGTGCCAGCCGTGCGGGGGAAGCGAACACCGGGGAGCTGTTTTTT. This translates into CASRAGEANTGELFF.